This T cell receptor (beta chain) comes out of a study of T cell responses to AZD1222 COVID-19 vaccine. The study pooled second doses at about 4 or about 12 weeks. Whole-study findings and limits: Spike-specific TCR breadth and depth went up after people got two AZD1222 doses. In the spike-specific TCR repertoire, nearly half reportedly target unmutated variant regions.

Concerning this clone itself: Antigen: not known.

Germline V gene lookup returns CDR1 DFQATT and CDR2 SNEGSKA (reference sequence). Trimming removed 6 bases at V and 4 bases at J, with 12 bases between. This CDR3 contains 12 residues. Repertoires were generated with immunoSEQ multiplex PCR, while TCRdb's copy carries only in-frame clones and drops some. Of fewer than 120,000 clones listed, 70% to 90% are singletons. This specimen consisted of peripheral blood, obtained 28 days after the second AZD1222 dose. The origin of this receptor is an adult who received the AZD1222 COVID-19 vaccine. This rearrangement joins TRBV20-1 to TRBJ2-5; no firm D call. The CDR3 loop reads CSASPPAETQYF. In DNA form, the CDR3 reads TGCAGTGCCAGTCCTCCGGCAGAGACCCAGTACTTC.